This TCR beta chain was documented in a study of blood T cell repertoires in COVID-19. As for the study in general: Sites in the United States, Italy and Spain provided acute and convalescent COVID-19 samples.

Libraries were prepared by immunoSEQ multiplex PCR; TCRdb keeps only in-frame clonotypes and omits some of them. Here the sample spans about 200,000 clones, 82% being singletons. Participants were aged roughly 18 to 89 years from more than 20 US areas. This clone was observed a handful of times. CDR3 length equals 16 residues. Germline CDR1 is SNHLY and CDR2 is FYNNEI. V shed 5 bases, J shed 3 bases, and the junction held 7 bases outside the gene matches. The sample consisted of PBMCs or T cells enriched from blood (not recorded which). The sequence came from a woman aged 60-75 years with acute COVID-19. The chain combines TRBV2 with TRBJ2-2, with 9 nucleotides matching TRBD1. This CDR3 is CASSHNRGPHTGELFF. CDR3 coding DNA: TGTGCCAGCAGTCACAACAGGGGGCCCCACACCGGGGAGCTGTTTTTT.